Shown below are 29 T cell receptor beta chains from a single sample sequenced in a study of T-cell memory formation after mild COVID-19. TCRdb reprocessed the 5' RACE reads via MiXCR and lists one record per CDR3 protein. The sample comprises 350,000 to 450,000 distinct CDR3 sequences, under 30% of which are singletons, and approximately 12% rests with the top ten. Material: PBMCs or a T cell subset sorted from them (not recorded which). These receptors were collected from an adult woman who had mild COVID-19 (a few samples of this study predate the infection). Cell type and time point are not known.

The chain couples TRBV30 to TRBJ1-1; no reliable D call. V lost 0 bases and J lost 2, with 7 bases in between. This CDR3 has 13 amino acids. Germline-derived CDR1 and CDR2 are GTSNPN and SVGIG (reference sequence). CDR3 loop: CAWSVRGNTEAFF. CDR3 sequence (DNA): TGTGCCTGGAGTGTACGGGGAAACACTGAAGCTTTCTTT.

This clonotype is a singleton in its sample. The chain recombines TRBV29-1 with TRBJ2-7; possibly TRBD2 for D (6 bases). This CDR3 has 11 amino acids. Germline loops: CDR1 SQVTM, CDR2 ANQGSEA. V lost 6 bases to trimming and J lost 8 bases, with 14 bases between them. DNA of the CDR3: TGCAGCGTGGGGACTCCCATGAAGCAGTACTTC. Protein sequence: CSVGTPMKQYF.

The chain is built from TRBV4-1 and TRBJ2-7, with D uncertain. With 1 base removed from V and 5 bases from J, the gap between germline ends came to 15 bases. Per germline, CDR1 MGHRA and CDR2 YSYEKL. The CDR3 length is 15 residues. CDR3 nucleotides: TGCGCCAGCAGCCAAGCGCCAGGAAGTGGCAACGAGCAGTACTTC. Translated: CASSQAPGSGNEQYF.

CDR3 sequence (DNA): TGTGCCACCAGCAGAGGCAAGGGACAGACAGAGACCCAGTACTTC. It codes for CATSRGKGQTETQYF. The V call is TRBV15, the J call TRBJ2-5, with 7 bases fitting TRBD1. The CDR3 is made up of 15 amino acids. Trimming removed 1 base from V and 4 bases from J; junction bases left unmatched: 6. CDR1 and CDR2 from the germline V gene are LNHNV and YYDKDF (reference sequence).

V gene TRBV29-1 combines with J gene TRBJ2-7; either TRBD1 or TRBD2 may fit D (5 bases each). Germline V gives CDR1 SQVTM, CDR2 ANQGSEA. This CDR3 spans 14 amino acids. Trimming removed 4 bases at V and 2 bases at J, with 15 bases between. In DNA, the CDR3 is TGCAGCGTTGCCCCGGGGACGGTTACCTACGAGCAGTACTTC. This codes for CSVAPGTVTYEQYF.

The J gene is TRBJ2-5, the V gene TRBV3-1, with D unclear. Trimming removed 0 bases from V and 5 bases from J, with 13 bases in between. The length of the CDR3 is 15 residues. Germline V gene sequence: CDR1 LGHDT, CDR2 YNNKEL (reference sequence). DNA of the CDR3: TGTGCCAGCAGCCAAGATGAGGTAGTGAAGGAGACCCAGTACTTC. Its translation: CASSQDEVVKETQYF.

This clonotype was detected only a few times. The chain recombines TRBV5-1 with TRBJ2-4, with D maybe TRBD1 (5 bases). The V gene lost 0 bases and the J gene lost 0 bases, with 22 bases spanning the gap. Germline V gene sequence: CDR1 SGHRS, CDR2 YFSETQ. The CDR3 is 20 amino acids. CDR3 sequence (DNA): TGCGCCAGCAGCTTGGGAGCAGGGATTTTGGAGAAGAGAGCCAAAAACATTCAGTACTTC. Protein: CASSLGAGILEKRAKNIQYF.

The chain combines TRBV9 with TRBJ2-7, with TRBD1 matching 10 bases. V shed 4 bases, J shed 5 bases, and the junction held 9 bases outside the gene matches. Germline CDR1 reads SGDLS; CDR2 reads YYNGEE. The CDR3 totals 15 residues. This CDR3 is CASSSHDRGPNEQYF. CDR3 DNA sequence: TGTGCCAGCAGCTCACACGACAGGGGGCCAAACGAGCAGTACTTC.

This clonotype was recorded only once. The chain carries TRBV19 and TRBJ1-5; no definite D call. The CDR3 sequence is 14 residues long. Looked up from germline, CDR1 is LNHDA and CDR2 is SQIVND (reference sequence). V lost 5 bases to trimming and J lost 6 bases, with 14 bases between them. The CDR3 is CASSDSGGPQPQHF. DNA of the CDR3: TGTGCCAGTAGTGACTCGGGAGGCCCTCAGCCCCAGCATTTT. The full variable domain, completed using reference TRBV19 and TRBJ1-5, is DGGITQSPKYLFRKEGQNVTLSCEQNLNHDAMYWYRQDPGQGLRLIYYSQIVNDFQKGDIAEGYSVSREKKESFPLTVTSAQKNPTAFYLCASSDSGGPQPQHFGDGTRLSIL.

The J gene is TRBJ1-2, the V gene TRBV4-1, with 9 positions matching TRBD1. CDR3 size: 17 residues. Trimming cost V 5 bases and J 3 bases; bases outside gene matches: 13. The germline V gene has CDR1 MGHRA and CDR2 YSYEKL. CDR3 in amino acids: CASSKVGQGTRYYGYTF. In DNA, the CDR3 is TGCGCCAGCAGCAAAGTCGGACAGGGGACGAGGTACTATGGCTACACCTTC.

The chain uses TRBV6-5 and TRBJ2-7; 12 bases are shared with TRBD2. In germline, CDR1 is MNHEY, CDR2 SVGAGI. There are 18 residues in the CDR3. The J segment lost 5 bases and the V segment lost 4 bases, leaving 15 bases of the junction unmatched. CDR3 residues: CASSSLPQTSGRLNEQYF. CDR3 coding DNA: TGTGCCAGCAGTTCTCTCCCCCAAACTAGCGGGAGGTTGAACGAGCAGTACTTC.

The rearrangement links TRBV6-2 or TRBV6-3 to TRBJ2-5; 7 nucleotides match TRBD2. Germline V gene sequence: CDR1 MNHEY, CDR2 SVGEGT. CDR3 length equals 16 residues. V lost 0 bases, J lost 3 bases, and 7 bases stayed unmatched. DNA of the CDR3: TGTGCCAGCAGTTACTCGGGACTATCTTCGAAAGAGACCCAGTACTTC. Translating it yields CASSYSGLSSKETQYF.

This clonotype appeared a few times. The gene calls are TRBV19 and TRBJ2-6; D unclear. CDR3 length: 14 residues. Trimming pared 8 bases from V and 4 bases from J, leaving 12 bases between. The germline V gene has CDR1 LNHDA and CDR2 SQIVND (reference sequence). The CDR3 here is CASSHRAGANVLTF. CDR3 nucleotides: TGTGCCAGTTCCCACCGGGCCGGGGCCAACGTCCTGACTTTC.

This clonotype has only a few counts. The J gene is TRBJ2-3, the V gene TRBV9; D may be TRBD1 (6 bases). Trimming pared 1 base from V and 3 bases from J, leaving 6 bases between. Per the germline V gene, CDR1 is SGDLS and CDR2 is YYNGEE. This CDR3 region has 13 residues. The CDR3 nucleotides are TGTGCCAGCAGCGTACAGGGGACAGATACGCAGTATTTT. It is translated as CASSVQGTDTQYF.

This chain connects TRBV3-1 to TRBJ1-5; maybe TRBD1 (6 bases). CDR3 length: 14 amino acids. The ends were cut back, 1 base at V and 6 bases at J, with 10 bases in the middle. The germline CDR1 and CDR2 sequences are LGHDT and YNNKEL (reference sequence). CDR3 residues: CASSQATGTQPQHF. The CDR3 coding sequence is TGTGCCAGCAGCCAAGCAACAGGGACTCAGCCCCAGCATTTT.

CDR3 protein: CASSLPLAGTKNTGELFF. The CDR3 DNA follows: TGTGCCAGCAGCTTACCTCTCGCCGGGACAAAAAACACCGGGGAGCTGTTTTTT. J is TRBJ2-2 and V is TRBV7-9, with D tentatively TRBD1 (6 bases). The CDR3 is made up of 18 amino acids. The V and J ends lost 2 bases and 2 bases respectively, with 18 bases between them. Germline values: CDR1 SEHNR, CDR2 FQNEAQ (reference sequence).

This clonotype was detected only a few times. The V gene is TRBV3-1, the J gene TRBJ1-1; TRBD1 might be the D (5 bases). This CDR3 is built from 17 residues. V was clipped by 0 bases and J by 4 bases, with 18 bases between them. Germline lookup yields CDR1 LGHDT and CDR2 YNNKEL (reference sequence). The CDR3 coding sequence is TGTGCCAGCAGCCAAGAACCCCTGAGGCAGGGAGCCACTGAAGCTTTCTTT. Protein product: CASSQEPLRQGATEAFF.

The chain carries TRBV7-3 and TRBJ1-1, with 7 bases lining up with TRBD1. The CDR3 runs 13 residues. With V trimmed by 5 bases and J by 4 bases, 4 bases remained unmatched. CDR1 and CDR2 from the germline V gene are SGHTA and FQGTGA. CDR3 loop: CASSADRSTEAFF. CDR3 nucleotide sequence: TGTGCCAGCAGCGCGGACAGGAGCACTGAAGCTTTCTTT.

The chain recombines TRBV29-1 with TRBJ2-7; TRBD1 matches at 8 bases. The germline CDR1 and CDR2 sequences are SQVTM and ANQGSEA. This CDR3 has 12 amino acids. After removal of 5 bases from V and 7 bases from J, the junction contained 7 bases not matched to a gene. The CDR3 DNA reads TGCAGCGTTCGTCAGGGGGCTCGAGAGCAGTACTTC. Protein product: CSVRQGAREQYF.

In this sample, this clonotype turned up a few times. The rearrangement joins TRBV11-2 to TRBJ2-5; the D call may be TRBD1 or TRBD2 (7 bases each). The CDR3 contains 17 residues. V was clipped by 5 bases and J by 4 bases, with 23 bases between them. The germline gives CDR1 SGHAT, CDR2 FQNNGV. The CDR3 region is CASSPTGRVETRETQYF. CDR3 coding DNA: TGTGCCAGCAGCCCGACAGGGAGGGTGGAGACGCGAGAGACCCAGTACTTC.

This sequence joins TRBV24-1 and TRBJ2-2, with D perhaps matching TRBD1 or TRBD2 (6 bases each). CDR1 KGHDR and CDR2 SFDVKD come from the germline V gene. V shed 7 bases and J shed 7 bases, with 24 bases lying between them. The CDR3 extends over 17 amino acids. CDR3 amino acids: CATSPRGVRISVGELFF. Here the CDR3 DNA reads TGTGCCACCAGCCCTAGGGGGGTCAGGATTTCGGTCGGGGAGCTGTTTTTT.

The J gene is TRBJ2-1, the V gene TRBV5-1; TRBD1 aligns across 8 bases. Germline V CDR1 and CDR2: SGHRS, YFSETQ. The CDR3 consists of 20 residues. J gave up 4 bases and V 2 bases, and 20 bases lay outside the gene matches. For the CDR3, the DNA is TGCGCCAGCAGCTTCCCGGCGGGGAACCAAGACAGGGGCAATTACAATGAGCAGTTCTTC. This translates into CASSFPAGNQDRGNYNEQFF. The entire variable domain, with the rest obtained from reference TRBV5-1 and TRBJ2-1, is as follows: KAGVTQTPRYLIKTRGQQVTLSCSPISGHRSVSWYQQTPGQGLQFLFEYFSETQRNKGNFPGRFSGRQFSNSRSEMNVSTLELGDSALYLCASSFPAGNQDRGNYNEQFFGPGTRLTVL.

This clonotype was counted only a few times. The chain recombines TRBV12-3 or TRBV12-4 with TRBJ2-1, with 8 bases identical to TRBD1. The CDR3 extends over 15 amino acids. Losses at the gene ends were 5 bases for V and 2 bases for J; bases not matched to a gene: 5. The CDR3 region has the DNA TGTGCCAGCAGTCCACAGGGGGGCACCTACAATGAGCAGTTCTTC. As protein: CASSPQGGTYNEQFF.

The rearrangement joins TRBV6-1 to TRBJ2-1; the D is unclear. The germline V and J ends were trimmed by 4 bases and 1 base, with 14 bases remaining between them. The CDR3 runs to 16 residues. In germline, CDR1 is MNHNS, CDR2 SASEGT. As DNA, the CDR3 is TGTGCCAGCAGTGCCACTCCCTTTGGGTCCTACAATGAGCAGTTCTTC. It is translated as CASSATPFGSYNEQFF.

The chain is built from TRBV20-1 and TRBJ2-3; 10 positions agree with TRBD2. This CDR3 is 19 amino acids long. Unmatched junction bases numbered 17, after V lost 2 bases and J lost 3 bases. Germline loops: CDR1 DFQATT, CDR2 SNEGSKA (reference sequence). Here the CDR3 reads CSARPLSEREGRVTDTQYF. CDR3 DNA: TGCAGTGCTAGACCACTCTCTGAGCGGGAGGGCCGGGTGACAGATACGCAGTATTTT.

This clonotype was counted at least ten times. This rearrangement joins TRBV5-1 to TRBJ2-2; TRBD2 aligns across 10 bases. Looked up from germline, CDR1 is SGHRS and CDR2 is YFSETQ. The CDR3 is made up of 16 amino acids. The ends lost 4 bases at V and 2 bases at J; junction bases unmatched: 5. The CDR3 region is CASSRTSGINTGELFF. The CDR3 nucleotides are TGCGCCAGCAGCCGTACTAGCGGGATAAACACCGGGGAGCTGTTTTTT.

This clonotype was counted between two and nine times. The rearrangement joins TRBV18 to TRBJ2-7; TRBD2 agrees at 7 bases. This CDR3 contains 13 residues. Germline CDR1 is KGHSH and CDR2 is LQKENI. The junction had 6 bases not matched to a gene; V was cut back by 3 bases and J by 7 bases. The DNA of the CDR3 is TGTGCCAGCTCACCTGACCTGGGGGGGGAGCAGTACTTC. This codes for CASSPDLGGEQYF.

This clonotype was detected a few times. The chain couples TRBV7-6 to TRBJ2-3; a possible D gene is TRBD1 (5 bases). The CDR3 extends over 17 amino acids. Trimming removed 1 base from V and 2 bases from J, with 16 bases in between. Germline lookup yields CDR1 SGHVS and CDR2 FNYEAQ. CDR3 sequence reads: CASSLVSGISNTDTQYF. CDR3 in DNA: TGTGCCAGCAGCTTAGTGTCAGGGATCTCTAACACAGATACGCAGTATTTT.

The gene calls are TRBV15 and TRBJ2-1; the match to TRBD2 covers 8 bases. This CDR3 has 18 residues. Germline CDR1 is LNHNV and CDR2 is YYDKDF (reference sequence). V lost 0 bases and J lost 2; bases outside the gene matches: 9. The CDR3 is CATSRDPQSGRTYNEQFF. The CDR3 DNA sequence: TGTGCCACCAGCAGAGATCCCCAGAGCGGGAGAACCTACAATGAGCAGTTCTTC.